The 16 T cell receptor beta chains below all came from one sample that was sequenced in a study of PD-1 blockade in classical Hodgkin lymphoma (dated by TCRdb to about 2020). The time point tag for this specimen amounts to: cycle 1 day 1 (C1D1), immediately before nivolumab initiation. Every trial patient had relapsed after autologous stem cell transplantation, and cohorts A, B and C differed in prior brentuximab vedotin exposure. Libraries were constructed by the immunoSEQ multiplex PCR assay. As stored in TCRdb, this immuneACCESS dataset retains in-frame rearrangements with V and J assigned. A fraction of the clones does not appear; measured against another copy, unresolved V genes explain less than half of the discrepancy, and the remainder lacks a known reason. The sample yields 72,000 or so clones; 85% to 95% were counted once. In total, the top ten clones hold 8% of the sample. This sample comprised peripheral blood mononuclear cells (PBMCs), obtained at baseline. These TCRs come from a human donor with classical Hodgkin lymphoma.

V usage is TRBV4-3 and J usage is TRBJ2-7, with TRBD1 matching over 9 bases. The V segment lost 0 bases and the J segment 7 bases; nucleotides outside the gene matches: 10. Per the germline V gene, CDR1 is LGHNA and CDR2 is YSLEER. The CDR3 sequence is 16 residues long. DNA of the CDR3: TGCGCCAGCAGCCAAGATCGGGACAGGGTAACGGGGGAGCAGTACTTC. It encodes CASSQDRDRVTGEQYF.

The CDR3 reads CASSQEGYYGEQFF. The CDR3 DNA is TGCGCCAGCAGCCAAGAAGGCTATTACGGTGAGCAGTTCTTC. The chain carries TRBV4-1 and TRBJ2-1; D uncertain. The CDR3 spans 14 residues. V was cut by 0 bases and J by 9 bases, with 12 bases left in between. Germline loops: CDR1 MGHRA, CDR2 YSYEKL.

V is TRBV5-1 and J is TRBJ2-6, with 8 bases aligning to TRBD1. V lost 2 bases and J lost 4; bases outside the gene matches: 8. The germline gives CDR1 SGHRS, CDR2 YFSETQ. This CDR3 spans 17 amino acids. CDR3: CASSLSGTGTGANVLTF. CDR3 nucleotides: TGCGCCAGCAGCTTATCCGGGACAGGTACAGGGGCCAACGTCCTGACTTTC.

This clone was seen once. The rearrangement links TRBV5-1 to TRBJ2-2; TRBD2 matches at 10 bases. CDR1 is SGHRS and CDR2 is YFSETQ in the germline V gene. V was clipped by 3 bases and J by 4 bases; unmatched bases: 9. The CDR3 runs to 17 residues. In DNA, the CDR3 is TGCGCCAGCAGCTCCGGACTAGCGGCCTTGGGCACCGGGGAGCTGTTTTTT. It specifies CASSSGLAALGTGELFF.

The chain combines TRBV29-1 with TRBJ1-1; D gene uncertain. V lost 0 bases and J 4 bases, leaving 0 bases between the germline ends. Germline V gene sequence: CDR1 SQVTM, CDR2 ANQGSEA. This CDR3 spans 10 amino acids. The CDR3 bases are TGCAGCGTTGAAGACACTGAAGCTTTCTTT. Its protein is CSVEDTEAFF. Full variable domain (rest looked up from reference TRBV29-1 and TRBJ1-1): SAVISQKPSRDICQRGTSLTIQCQVDSQVTMMFWYRQQPGQSLTLIATANQGSEATYESGFVIDKFPISRPNLTFSTLTVSNMSPEDSSIYLCSVEDTEAFFGQGTRLTVV.

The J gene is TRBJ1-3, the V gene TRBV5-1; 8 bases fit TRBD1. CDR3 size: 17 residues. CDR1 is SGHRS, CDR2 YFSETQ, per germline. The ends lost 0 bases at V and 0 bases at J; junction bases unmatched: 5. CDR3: CASSLAGTGLSGNTIYF. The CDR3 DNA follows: TGCGCCAGCAGCTTGGCGGGGACAGGCCTCTCTGGAAACACCATATATTTT.

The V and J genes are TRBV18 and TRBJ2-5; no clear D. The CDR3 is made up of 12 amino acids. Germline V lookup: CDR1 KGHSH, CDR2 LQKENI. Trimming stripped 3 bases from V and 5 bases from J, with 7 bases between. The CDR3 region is CASSPSIETQYF. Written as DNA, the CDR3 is TGTGCCAGCTCACCGTCCATTGAGACCCAGTACTTC.

The chain's CDR3 is CASSHEPGGYNEQFF. The CDR3 coding sequence is TGCGCCAGCAGCCACGAGCCGGGGGGCTACAATGAGCAGTTCTTC. V gene TRBV4-1 combines with J gene TRBJ2-1; 7 nucleotides agree with TRBD2. With 3 bases clipped from V and 3 bases from J, the junction kept 5 bases outside the gene matches. Germline loops: CDR1 MGHRA, CDR2 YSYEKL. The CDR3 is 15 residues long.

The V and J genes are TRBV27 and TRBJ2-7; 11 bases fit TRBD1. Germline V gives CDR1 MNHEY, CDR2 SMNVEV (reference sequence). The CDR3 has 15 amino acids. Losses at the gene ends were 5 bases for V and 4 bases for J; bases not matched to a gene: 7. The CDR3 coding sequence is TGTGCCAGCAGTCCCTCGGACAGGGGGCGATACGAGCAGTACTTC. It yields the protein CASSPSDRGRYEQYF.

The CDR3 bases are TGTGCCAGCAGTGAAACAAGGTCAGGGGGCTACAACACTGAAGCTTTCTTT. This codes for CASSETRSGGYNTEAFF. The chain links TRBV2 to TRBJ1-1, with 8 bases that match TRBD1. The CDR3 loop spans 17 amino acids. Germline V gives CDR1 SNHLY, CDR2 FYNNEI. V dropped 2 bases and J dropped 2; count of bases not matched to a gene: 10.

CDR3 residues: CASRGFSNQPQHF. DNA for the CDR3: TGTGCCAGCAGGGGATTCAGCAATCAGCCCCAGCATTTT. The rearrangement uses TRBV27 and TRBJ1-5; D is uncertain. V lost 6 bases and J 1 base, leaving 7 bases between the germline ends. Germline loops: CDR1 MNHEY, CDR2 SMNVEV (reference sequence). The CDR3 has 13 amino acids.

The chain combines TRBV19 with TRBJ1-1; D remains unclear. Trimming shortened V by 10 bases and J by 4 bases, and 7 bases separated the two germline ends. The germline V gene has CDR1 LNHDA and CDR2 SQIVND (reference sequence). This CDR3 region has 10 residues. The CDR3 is CATRATEAFF. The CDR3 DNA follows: TGTGCCACACGTGCCACTGAAGCTTTCTTT. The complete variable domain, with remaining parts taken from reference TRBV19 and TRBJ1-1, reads DGGITQSPKYLFRKEGQNVTLSCEQNLNHDAMYWYRQDPGQGLRLIYYSQIVNDFQKGDIAEGYSVSREKKESFPLTVTSAQKNPTAFYLCATRATEAFFGQGTRLTVV.

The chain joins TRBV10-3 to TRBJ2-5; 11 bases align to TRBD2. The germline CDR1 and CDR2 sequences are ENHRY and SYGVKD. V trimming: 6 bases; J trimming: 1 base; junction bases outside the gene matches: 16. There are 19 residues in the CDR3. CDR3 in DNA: TGTGCCATCAGGCGGGGACTAGCGGCGCAAGGGGGGATCCAAGAGACCCAGTACTTC. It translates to CAIRRGLAAQGGIQETQYF.

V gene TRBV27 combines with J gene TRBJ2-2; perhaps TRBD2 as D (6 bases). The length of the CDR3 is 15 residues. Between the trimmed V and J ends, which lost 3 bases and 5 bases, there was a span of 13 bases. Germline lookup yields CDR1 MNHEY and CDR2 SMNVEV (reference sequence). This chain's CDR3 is CASSFVGGWTGELFF. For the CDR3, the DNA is TGTGCCAGCAGTTTTGTGGGAGGTTGGACCGGGGAGCTGTTTTTT.

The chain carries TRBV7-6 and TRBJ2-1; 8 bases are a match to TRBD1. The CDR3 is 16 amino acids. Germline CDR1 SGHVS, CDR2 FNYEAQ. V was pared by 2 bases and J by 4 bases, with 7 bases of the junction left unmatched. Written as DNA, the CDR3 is TGTGCCAGCAGCTTAACGGGGGACAGGAGGTACAATGAGCAGTTCTTC. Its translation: CASSLTGDRRYNEQFF.

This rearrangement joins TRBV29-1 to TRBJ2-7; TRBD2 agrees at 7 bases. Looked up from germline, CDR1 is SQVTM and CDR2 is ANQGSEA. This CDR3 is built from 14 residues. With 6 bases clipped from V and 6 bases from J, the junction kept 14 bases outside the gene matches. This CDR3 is CSVVAGVADGEQYF. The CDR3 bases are TGCAGCGTCGTGGCGGGGGTCGCGGACGGCGAGCAGTACTTC.